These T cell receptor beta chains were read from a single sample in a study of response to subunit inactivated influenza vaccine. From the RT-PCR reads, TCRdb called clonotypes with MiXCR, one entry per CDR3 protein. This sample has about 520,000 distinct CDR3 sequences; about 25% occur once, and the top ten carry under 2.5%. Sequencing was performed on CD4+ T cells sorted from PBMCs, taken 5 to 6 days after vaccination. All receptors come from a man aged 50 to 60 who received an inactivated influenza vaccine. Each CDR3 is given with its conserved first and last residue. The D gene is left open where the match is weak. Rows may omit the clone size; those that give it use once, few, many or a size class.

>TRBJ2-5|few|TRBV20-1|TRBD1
TGCAGTGCTAGAGATGGGACAGGGGCTGGGGAGACCCAGTACTTC
CSARDGTGAGETQYF
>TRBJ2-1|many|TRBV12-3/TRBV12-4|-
TGTGCCAGCAGTTTAAGGCGAAACAATGAGCAGTTCTTC
CASSLRRNNEQFF
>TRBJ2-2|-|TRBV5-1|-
TGCGCCAGCAGCTTGTTTGAGCAGGGGAACACCGGGGAGCTGTTTTTT
CASSLFEQGNTGELFF
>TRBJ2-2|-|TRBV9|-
TGTGCCAGCACCCGAGGGGCGACCGGGGAGCTGTTTTTT
CASTRGATGELFF
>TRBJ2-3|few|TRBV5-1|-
TGTGCCAGCAGCTTAGGTCAGCGCACAGATACGCAGTATTTT
CASSLGQRTDTQYF
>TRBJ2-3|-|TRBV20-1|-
TGCAGTGCTAGAGATATAGCGGGCACAGATACGCAGTATTTT
CSARDIAGTDTQYF
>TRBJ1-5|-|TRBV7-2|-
TGTGCCAGCAGCGTTTACAATCAGCCCCAGCATTTT
CASSVYNQPQHF
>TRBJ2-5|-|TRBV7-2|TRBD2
TGTGCCAGCAGCCTGACTAGCGGGGGGGTGAGGGAGACCCAGTACTTC
CASSLTSGGVRETQYF
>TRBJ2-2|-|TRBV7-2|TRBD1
TGTGCCAGCAGCTCAGCAGGGACAGCTGTAGCGAACACCGGGGAGCTGTTTTTT
CASSSAGTAVANTGELFF
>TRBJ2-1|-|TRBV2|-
TGTGCCAGCGGGCTGGACCCCTACAATGAGCAGTTCTTC
CASGLDPYNEQFF
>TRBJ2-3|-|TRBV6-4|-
TGTGCCAGCAGCCTAGCCCCCCGGGGCGGGTCAGATACGCAGTATTTT
CASSLAPRGGSDTQYF
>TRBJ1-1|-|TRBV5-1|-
TGCGCCAGCAGCTTGTGGGGGGATATGAACACTGAAGCTTTCTTT
CASSLWGDMNTEAFF
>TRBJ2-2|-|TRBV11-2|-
TGTGCCAGCAGGGAGGGGTCCGGGGAGCTGTTTTTT
CASREGSGELFF
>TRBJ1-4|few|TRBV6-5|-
TGTGCCAGCAGTCAAACTAATGAAAAACTGTTTTTT
CASSQTNEKLFF
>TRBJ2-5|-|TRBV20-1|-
TGCAGTGCTCGAAACCGCAGGGGTTCCACGGAGACCCAGTACTTC
CSARNRRGSTETQYF
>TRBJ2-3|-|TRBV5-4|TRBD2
TGTGCCAGCAGCGTTGGGGGGGGGAGACTAGGGACAGATACGCAGTATTTT
CASSVGGGRLGTDTQYF
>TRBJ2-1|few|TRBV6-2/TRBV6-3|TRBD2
TGTGCCAGCAGCCTCGGACTAGCGGGAGGCCTTGAGCAGTTCTTC
CASSLGLAGGLEQFF
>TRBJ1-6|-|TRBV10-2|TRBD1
TGCGCCAGCAAGAACTTACAGGGGGTTAATTCACCCCTCCACTTT
CASKNLQGVNSPLHF
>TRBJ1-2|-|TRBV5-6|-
TGTGCCAGCAGCTTGCGCAACGGACACTATGGCTACACCTTC
CASSLRNGHYGYTF
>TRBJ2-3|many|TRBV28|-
TGTGCCAGCAGTTTACAGGGGCCGATGGATACGCAGTATTTT
CASSLQGPMDTQYF
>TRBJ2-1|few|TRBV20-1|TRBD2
TGCAGTGCTAGAAACTTAGCGGGAGGAACCAATGAGCAGTTCTTC
CSARNLAGGTNEQFF
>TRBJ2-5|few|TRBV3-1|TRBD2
TGTGCCAGCAGCCCTTTCCAAGGGACTAGCGGGAGTTTCGGGAAGACCCAGTACTTC
CASSPFQGTSGSFGKTQYF
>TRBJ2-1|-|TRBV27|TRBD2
TGTGCCAGCAGGCCAGGGTCGGGGGGGTACAATGAGCAGTTCTTC
CASRPGSGGYNEQFF
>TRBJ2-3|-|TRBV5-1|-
TGCGCCAGCTCCCTTTCGTCCAGCACAGATACGCAGTATTTT
CASSLSSSTDTQYF
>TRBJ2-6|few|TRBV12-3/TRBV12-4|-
TGTGCCAGCAGTTTTCGAGGAGGGGCCAACGTCCTGACTTTC
CASSFRGGANVLTF
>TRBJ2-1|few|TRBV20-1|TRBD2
TGCAGTGCTAGAGTCGGGACTAGCGGGAGGGCAGGCTACAATGAGCAGTTCTTC
CSARVGTSGRAGYNEQFF
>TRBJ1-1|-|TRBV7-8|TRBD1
TGTGCCAGCAGTTTAGGGACAGGGACCACTGAAGCTTTCTTT
CASSLGTGTTEAFF
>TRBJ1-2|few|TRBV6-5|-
TGTGCCAGCAGTTATTTTCCTTACTATGGCTACACCTTC
CASSYFPYYGYTF
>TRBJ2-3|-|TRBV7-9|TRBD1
TGTGCCAGCAGCTTAGGCCTCAGGGGGCTTAGCACAGATACGCAGTATTTT
CASSLGLRGLSTDTQYF
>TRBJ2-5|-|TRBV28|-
TGTGCCAGCAGGACGGGAACAAAAGGGGAGACCCAGTACTTC
CASRTGTKGETQYF
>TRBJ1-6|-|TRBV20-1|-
TGCAGTGCTGGACCCCGATATCAAACGGGACTTAATAATTCACCCCTCCACTTT
CSAGPRYQTGLNNSPLHF
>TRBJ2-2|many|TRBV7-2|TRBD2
TGTGCCAGCGGATCCGGGACTAGCGGTGGGGGGGAGCTGTTTTTT
CASGSGTSGGGELFF
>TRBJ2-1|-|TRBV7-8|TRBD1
TGTGCCAGCAGCTTAGCGGGGAAGGGGACAGTAAATGAGCAGTTCTTC
CASSLAGKGTVNEQFF
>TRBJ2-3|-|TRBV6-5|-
TGTGCCAGCAGTTGGGGTTTCGGGCGCACAGATACGCAGTATTTT
CASSWGFGRTDTQYF
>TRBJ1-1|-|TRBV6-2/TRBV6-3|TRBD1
TGTGCCAGCATCAAAGACAGGGTGAACACTGAAGCTTTCTTT
CASIKDRVNTEAFF
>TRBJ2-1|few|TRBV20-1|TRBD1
TGCAGTGCTAGAGATCGGACAGGGTGGCGGGAGCAGTTCTTC
CSARDRTGWREQFF
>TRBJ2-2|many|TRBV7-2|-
TGTGCCAGCAGCTTAGTAGGATTGAACACCGGGGAGCTGTTTTTT
CASSLVGLNTGELFF
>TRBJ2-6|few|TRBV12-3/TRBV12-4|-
TGTGCAAGCTCCCCAGGGGTGGGCTCTGGGGCCAACGTCCTGACTTTC
CASSPGVGSGANVLTF
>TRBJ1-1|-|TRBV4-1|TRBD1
TGCGCCAGCAGCCAAGCCACAGGGGGCCTAAGCACTGAAGCTTTCTTT
CASSQATGGLSTEAFF
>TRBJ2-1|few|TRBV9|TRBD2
TGTGCCAGCAGCGTAGCTTCGACTAGCCATGAGCAGTTCTTC
CASSVASTSHEQFF
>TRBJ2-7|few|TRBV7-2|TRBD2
TGTGCCAGCAGCGCAATAGCGGGAGGTGAAGAGCAGTACTTC
CASSAIAGGEEQYF
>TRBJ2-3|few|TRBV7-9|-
TGTGCCAGCAGCTTATCGGTTCCTAGGCAGTATTTT
CASSLSVPRQYF
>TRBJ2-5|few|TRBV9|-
TGTGCCAGCAGCGGGGGGGGGCCAGGGGAGACCCAGTACTTC
CASSGGGPGETQYF
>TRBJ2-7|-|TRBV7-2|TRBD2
TGTGCCAGCAGCACTAGCGGGGCCATCTCCTACGAGCAGTACTTC
CASSTSGAISYEQYF
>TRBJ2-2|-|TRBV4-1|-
TGCGCCAGCAGCCGAGGAGACGGACCGAACACCGGGGAGCTGTTTTTT
CASSRGDGPNTGELFF
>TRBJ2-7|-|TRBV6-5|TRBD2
TGTGCCAGCAGTTACTCTATAGAGGGGTGGCGGGAGGGCCGCTACGAGCAGTACTTC
CASSYSIEGWREGRYEQYF
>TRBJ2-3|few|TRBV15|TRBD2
TGTGCCACCAGCAGAGGGGCGGGAGCCACAGATACGCAGTATTTT
CATSRGAGATDTQYF
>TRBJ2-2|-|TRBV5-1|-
TGCGCCAGCAGCGAATCCGAGACCGGGGAGCTGTTTTTT
CASSESETGELFF
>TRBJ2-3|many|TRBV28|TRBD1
TGTGCCAGCAGTTCAGGGGGCGCAGATACGCAGTATTTT
CASSSGGADTQYF
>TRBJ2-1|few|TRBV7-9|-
TGTGCCAGCAGCTTATCCGGGGCCGCGTACAATGAGCAGTTCTTC
CASSLSGAAYNEQFF